These 12 T cell receptor beta chains were all obtained from the same sample, sequenced in a study of immune heterogeneity within non-small cell lung tumors. A first 10-cycle multiplex round used 32 V-gene and 13 J-gene primers on TCR beta CDR3. One entry per CDR3 protein results from TCRdb running MiXCR on the multiplex PCR reads. The sample includes 20,000 or so distinct CDR3 sequences, 27% of them seen just once. Template input was genomic DNA from bulk tumor (around 600 ng per sample). Every primary tumor yielded several biopsies, spaced far apart, that were taken during surgery. The cohort was untreated, with newly diagnosed non-small cell lung cancer undergoing curative surgery. The sequenced sample consisted of lung tumor tissue. Every receptor here comes from a man aged 35-49 years with non-small cell lung cancer.

V is TRBV25-1 and J is TRBJ2-7, with TRBD1 as a possible D gene (5 bases). This CDR3 contains 14 residues. The ends were cut back, 3 bases at V and 1 base at J, with 10 bases in the middle. Germline CDR1 and CDR2: MGHDK and SYGVNS. The CDR3 spells CASSDSGNSYEQYF. DNA for the CDR3: TGTGCCAGCAGTGACTCAGGGAATTCCTACGAGCAGTACTTC.

This chain connects TRBV7-8 to TRBJ2-2; the D is unclear. Trimming pared 2 bases from V and 8 bases from J, leaving 6 bases between. Germline lookup yields CDR1 SGHVS and CDR2 FQNEAQ. The CDR3 is 12 residues long. CDR3: CASSLQPGELFF. The CDR3, as DNA: TGTGCCAGCAGCTTACAACCGGGGGAGCTGTTTTTT.

This clonotype has a count of ten or more. J is TRBJ2-3 and V is TRBV30; 8 nucleotides match TRBD1. The CDR3 has 14 amino acids. The germline gives CDR1 GTSNPN, CDR2 SVGIG (reference sequence). J was trimmed by 2 bases and V by 4 bases; bases with no gene match: 5. CDR3 nucleotide sequence: TGTGCCTGGACTAGGGACAGGTCCACAGATACGCAGTATTTT. Its translation: CAWTRDRSTDTQYF.

This clonotype was observed at least ten times. The chain joins TRBV20-1 to TRBJ2-1; 8 bases agree with TRBD2. J lost 9 bases, V lost 5 bases, and 12 bases had no gene match. The CDR3 runs 14 residues. Germline V gene sequence: CDR1 DFQATT, CDR2 SNEGSKA (reference sequence). CDR3 residues: CSARTGGTWGEQFF. The CDR3 DNA reads TGCAGTGCTCGGACGGGAGGGACTTGGGGTGAGCAGTTCTTC.

The table lists this clonotype with a few counts. Without the conserved terminal phenylalanine or tryptophan, this CDR3 likely stems from a read error. The rearrangement uses TRBV10-3 and TRBJ2-7; D is possibly TRBD1 (6 bases). V was shortened by 4 bases and J by 0 bases, with 16 bases between the two germline ends. The CDR3 totals 16 residues. CDR1 and CDR2 (germline): ENHRY, SYGVKD. For the CDR3, the DNA is TGTGCCATCAGTGCAACATCAGGGGCGAGCTCCTACGAGCAGTACTTA. It translates to CAISATSGASSYEQYL.

This clonotype was detected ten times or more. The chain joins TRBV20-1 to TRBJ2-7; possible D gene TRBD2, 6 bases. Germline CDR1 and CDR2: DFQATT and SNEGSKA (reference sequence). This CDR3 has 15 residues. V was clipped by 1 base and J by 0 bases, with 13 bases between them. The chain's CDR3 is CSARVSGALSYEQYF. CDR3 sequence (DNA): TGCAGTGCTAGAGTTTCGGGAGCCCTCTCCTACGAGCAGTACTTC.

On this clonotype itself: A much larger clone is a single base away; this may be a read error. The chain employs TRBV10-3 and TRBJ1-1; D is undetermined. The CDR3 is 13 residues long. Germline V gives CDR1 ENHRY, CDR2 SYGVKD. The CDR3 sequence: CDITESKNTEAFF. As DNA, the CDR3 is TGTGACATCACCGAGTCAAAGAACACTGAAGCTTTCTTT.

This clonotype was counted many times. J is TRBJ1-1 and V is TRBV5-1; TRBD1 might be the D (5 bases). The CDR3 covers 14 residues. Trimming took 6 bases from V and 0 from J, leaving 12 bases between them. Per the germline V gene, CDR1 is SGHRS and CDR2 is YFSETQ. In DNA form, the CDR3 reads TGCGCCAGCAAATGGGGCCCCGTGAACACTGAAGCTTTCTTT. Translating it yields CASKWGPVNTEAFF.

The rearrangement uses TRBV20-1 and TRBJ2-3; 9 bases match TRBD2. Germline V gene data show CDR1 as DFQATT and CDR2 as SNEGSKA (reference sequence). CDR3 size: 15 residues. V lost 4 bases and J lost 4; bases outside the gene matches: 9. The CDR3 sequence is CSAKDPSGTSDTQYF. The DNA of the CDR3 is TGCAGTGCTAAAGATCCTAGCGGGACCTCAGATACGCAGTATTTT.

V gene TRBV11-2 combines with J gene TRBJ2-1; TRBD1 might be the D (5 bases). There are 15 residues in the CDR3. V lost 6 bases to trimming and J lost 7 bases, with 19 bases between them. Germline CDR1 SGHAT, CDR2 FQNNGV. This CDR3 reads CASSPLKGSLNEQFF. In DNA form, the CDR3 reads TGTGCCAGCAGTCCACTAAAGGGGTCGCTGAATGAGCAGTTCTTC.

The V call is TRBV12-3 or TRBV12-4, the J call TRBJ2-4, with 8 bases aligning to TRBD2. The CDR3 covers 15 residues. J lost 5 bases, V lost 5 bases, and 8 bases had no gene match. The CDR3 DNA is TGTGCCAGCAGTCCCCGGGGGGGGCGTCAAAACATTCAGTACTTC. The encoded protein is CASSPRGGRQNIQYF.

Comments on this clonotype: The junction shows a germline mismatch at one end, possibly a read error. This chain connects TRBV30 to TRBJ2-4; maybe TRBD1 (5 bases). The CDR3 covers 14 residues. Germline V gene sequence: CDR1 GTSNPN, CDR2 SVGIG (reference sequence). The DNA for the CDR3 is TGTGCCTGGAGTGTAATTGCAGGGTACGATGAGAAGTTCTTC. Amino acid sequence: CAWSVIAGYDEKFF.